Shown below are 14 T cell receptor beta chains from a single sample sequenced in a study of cytomegalovirus exposure and HLA in healthy donors. Amplification used 60 Vbeta primers and 13 Jbeta primers. Sequenced by immunoSEQ multiplex PCR; TCRdb stores in-frame clones only, minus some. Here the sample spans about 280,000 clones, approximately 90% being singletons. The sequenced material came from PBMCs. The receptors here all came from a woman between 18 and 30 years old in good health and CMV-seronegative.

The chain combines TRBV11-2 with TRBJ2-7, with D possibly TRBD2 on 5 matching bases. Trimming removed 1 base at V and 6 bases at J, with 16 bases between. CDR1 SGHAT and CDR2 FQNNGV come from the germline V gene. The CDR3 contains 15 residues. The DNA for the CDR3 is TGTGCCAGCAGCTTAGGAGGGAAGCGTCTCCTCGAGCAGTACTTC. Translated, it gives CASSLGGKRLLEQYF.

The genes are TRBV15 and TRBJ2-1; possible D gene TRBD2, 6 bases. Trimming left V 0 bases short and J 9 bases short, with 24 bases between. The CDR3 is 18 amino acids. Germline CDR1 reads LNHNV; CDR2 reads YYDKDF (reference sequence). The CDR3 nucleotides read TGTGCCACCAGCAGAGATGGGGAGGACGAGGCCCTACTAGGTGAGCAGTTCTTC. It encodes CATSRDGEDEALLGEQFF. The variable domain in full, completed from reference TRBV15 and TRBJ2-1, reads DAMVIQNPRYQVTQFGKPVTLSCSQTLNHNVMYWYQQKSSQAPKLLFHYYDKDFNNEADTPDNFQSRRPNTSFCFLDIRSPGLGDTAMYLCATSRDGEDEALLGEQFFGPGTRLTVL.

This chain joins TRBV18 and TRBJ2-1; 10 bases map to TRBD2. Germline V gene data show CDR1 as KGHSH and CDR2 as LQKENI. This CDR3 is built from 16 residues. Trimming removed 3 bases from V and 5 bases from J; junction bases left unmatched: 7. The CDR3 is CASSPPSSGGDNEQFF. The CDR3, as DNA: TGTGCCAGCTCACCGCCCTCTAGCGGGGGTGACAATGAGCAGTTCTTC. The full variable domain, with the rest looked up from reference TRBV18 and TRBJ2-1, is NAGVMQNPRHLVRRRGQEARLRCSPMKGHSHVYWYRQLPEEGLKFMVYLQKENIIDESGMPKERFSAEFPKEGPSILRIQQVVRGDSAAYFCASSPPSSGGDNEQFFGPGTRLTVL.

The V gene is TRBV20-1, the J gene TRBJ2-3; D unresolved. This CDR3 region has 11 residues. Germline V gene lookup returns CDR1 DFQATT and CDR2 SNEGSKA (reference sequence). V shed 5 bases and J shed 6 bases, with 9 bases lying between them. This CDR3 reads CSAFLSDTQYF. Written as DNA, the CDR3 is TGCAGTGCTTTCCTGTCCGATACGCAGTATTTT.

The chain couples TRBV5-1 to TRBJ2-6; D remains ambiguous. Germline-derived CDR1 and CDR2 are SGHRS and YFSETQ. V was shortened by 5 bases and J by 2 bases, with 8 bases between the two germline ends. The CDR3 loop spans 14 amino acids. As DNA, the CDR3 is TGCGCCAGCAGAGGAGAAACTGGGGCCAACGTCCTGACTTTC. As protein: CASRGETGANVLTF.

The chain has TRBV12-5 and TRBJ2-1; 7 bases agree with TRBD1. Germline trimming cut 4 bases from V and 7 bases from J; bases unmatched to any gene: 10. The CDR3 is made up of 15 amino acids. CDR1 is LGHNT and CDR2 is FRNRAP in the germline V gene. CDR3 sequence reads: CASGSQQGFTNEQFF. The CDR3 DNA sequence: TGTGCTAGTGGTTCACAACAGGGGTTTACGAATGAGCAGTTCTTC. The full variable domain, in which reference TRBV12-5 and TRBJ2-1 provide the parts outside the CDR3, is DARVTQTPRHKVTEMGQEVTMRCQPILGHNTVFWYRQTMMQGLELLAYFRNRAPLDDSGMPKDRFSAEMPDATLATLKIQPSEPRDSAVYFCASGSQQGFTNEQFFGPGTRLTVL.

This sequence joins TRBV5-1 and TRBJ2-3; tentatively, D is TRBD1 (5 bases). This CDR3 region has 14 residues. V lost 4 bases, J lost 4 bases, and 13 bases lay in between. CDR1 and CDR2 from the germline V gene are SGHRS and YFSETQ. CDR3 residues: CASSPREGADTQYF. In DNA, the CDR3 is TGCGCCAGCAGCCCCAGGGAAGGGGCAGATACGCAGTATTTT. Variable domain in full (rest from reference TRBV5-1 and TRBJ2-3): KAGVTQTPRYLIKTRGQQVTLSCSPISGHRSVSWYQQTPGQGLQFLFEYFSETQRNKGNFPGRFSGRQFSNSRSEMNVSTLELGDSALYLCASSPREGADTQYFGPGTRLTVL.

The chain employs TRBV18 and TRBJ2-7, with 8 bases matching TRBD2. V gave up 6 bases and J gave up 1 base; unmatched junction bases: 5. The CDR3 is 14 residues long. CDR1 is KGHSH, CDR2 LQKENI, per germline. In DNA, the CDR3 is TGTGCCAGCTCCCTGGCGGGGGGTTCCTACGAGCAGTACTTC. Encoded protein: CASSLAGGSYEQYF.

The rearrangement uses TRBV19 and TRBJ1-1; D uncertain. There are 12 residues in the CDR3. Trimming removed 8 bases at V and 10 bases at J, with 17 bases between. The germline CDR1 and CDR2 sequences are LNHDA and SQIVND (reference sequence). The CDR3 spells CASLRPGGGAFF. CDR3 in DNA: TGTGCCAGTTTACGGCCAGGAGGCGGAGCTTTCTTT.

V is TRBV19 and J is TRBJ1-4; TRBD1 agrees at 9 bases. The V and J ends lost 5 bases and 5 bases, in that order; junction bases with no gene match: 9. This CDR3 has 16 residues. Germline V CDR1 and CDR2: LNHDA, SQIVND (reference sequence). CDR3 in DNA: TGTGCCAGTAGTTCCTTATTCGGGACAGGGAATGAAAAACTGTTTTTT. This encodes CASSSLFGTGNEKLFF.

V and J are TRBV25-1 and TRBJ2-3; 13 positions agree with TRBD2. This CDR3 is built from 16 residues. The V gene end was trimmed by 1 base and the J gene end by 5 bases; junction bases not matched to a gene: 3. Germline CDR1 and CDR2: MGHDK and SYGVNS. The CDR3 spells CASSELLAGGLDTQYF. Here the CDR3 DNA reads TGTGCCAGCAGTGAATTACTAGCGGGGGGGCTAGATACGCAGTATTTT.

The chain joins TRBV7-8 to TRBJ2-7, with D perhaps matching TRBD2 (5 bases). The CDR3 length is 13 residues. Trimming removed 2 bases at V and 3 bases at J, with 8 bases between. Germline V gives CDR1 SGHVS, CDR2 FQNEAQ. CDR3: CASSLSEGYEQYF. CDR3 DNA sequence: TGTGCCAGCAGCTTATCTGAGGGCTACGAGCAGTACTTC.

This clone was seen a few times. The same CDR3 is also encoded by other DNA sequences in this sample. DNA of the CDR3: TGCAGCGTTGATTCCAGGGGACGGACTGAAGCTTTCTTT. It encodes CSVDSRGRTEAFF. V usage is TRBV29-1 and J usage is TRBJ1-1, with D perhaps TRBD1 (6 bases). Germline V gene sequence: CDR1 SQVTM, CDR2 ANQGSEA. This CDR3 spans 13 amino acids. The V end lost 3 bases, the J end lost 5 bases, and 13 bases lay between the germline ends.

This clone is a singleton in its sample. The chain employs TRBV6-1 and TRBJ2-4, with 8 positions matching TRBD1. Germline CDR1 is MNHNS and CDR2 is SASEGT. The junction had 5 bases not matched to a gene; V was cut back by 5 bases and J by 2 bases. The CDR3 has 15 residues. The CDR3 DNA reads TGTGCCAGCAGTTCCCAGGGGGCCCCCAAAAACATTCAGTACTTC. It encodes CASSSQGAPKNIQYF.